Described below is a single T cell receptor beta chain sequence and its context. The antigen remains undetermined. This sample was taken from a study of cytomegalovirus exposure and HLA in healthy donors. The study's findings and limits: Earlier analysis found most TCR beta V segments productive about 90% or about 30% of the time.

Trimming cost V 2 bases and J 0 bases, with 8 bases left between them. The germline CDR1 and CDR2 sequences are SGHTA and FQGNSA. CDR3 length equals 14 residues. The PCR employed 60 Vbeta primers together with 13 Jbeta primers. The table came from immunoSEQ multiplex PCR; TCRdb's copy has only in-frame clones and leaves some out. This table holds about 160,000 clones, over 75% found once. The receptor was isolated from a middle-aged man in good health and CMV-seronegative. V is TRBV7-2 and J is TRBJ2-7, with D uncertain. The sequencing sample was made of PBMCs. This CDR3 is CASSLYYSSYEQYF. The DNA of the CDR3 is TGTGCCAGCAGCTTATACTATAGCTCCTACGAGCAGTACTTC.